Each of the 6 T cell receptor beta chains below was sequenced from the same sample in a study of blood T cells in healthy people across ages. Together with a sample-barcoded 5' primer, a J-beta primer mix was included in a second PCR lasting roughly 6 to 12 cycles. TCRdb ran MiXCR on the 5' RACE reads and lists one entry per CDR3 protein. The sample records about 1.6 million distinct CDR3 sequences, roughly 30% being singletons. The sequenced sample consisted of blood. All receptors come from a woman aged 25 to 39 in good health.

In this sample, this clonotype turned up once. The chain carries TRBV5-1 and TRBJ1-1, with D unresolved. Trimming pared 2 bases from V and 3 bases from J, leaving 17 bases between. CDR1 and CDR2 from the germline V gene are SGHRS and YFSETQ. This CDR3 is built from 16 residues. CDR3 sequence: CASSFDIFRRDTEAFF. The DNA for the CDR3 is TGCGCCAGCAGCTTCGATATATTTCGTAGGGACACTGAAGCTTTCTTT.

This clonotype was picked up a small number of times. The CDR3 spells CASSAGGGGNQPQHF. The CDR3 DNA reads as TGCGCCAGCAGCGCCGGGGGGGGAGGCAATCAGCCCCAGCATTTT. The genes are TRBV5-1 and TRBJ1-5; D perhaps matches TRBD1 (5 bases). The CDR3 has 15 residues. Germline V lookup: CDR1 SGHRS, CDR2 YFSETQ. V was cut by 4 bases and J by 2 bases, with 13 bases left in between.

The rearrangement links TRBV4-2 to TRBJ2-3; TRBD2 aligns across 14 bases. Per germline, CDR1 LGHNA and CDR2 YNFKEQ. V gave up 4 bases and J gave up 6 bases; unmatched junction bases: 21. This CDR3 is 21 amino acids long. The CDR3 DNA sequence: TGTGCCAGCAGCCGATCTGCCGGACTAGCGGGGGGCGTCAACATCCCCGATACGCAGTATTTT. Translating gives CASSRSAGLAGGVNIPDTQYF.

This clonotype was counted a few times. The V and J genes are TRBV6-2 or TRBV6-3 and TRBJ2-7; 8 bases match TRBD2. CDR1 and CDR2 from the germline V gene are MNHEY and SVGEGT. V gave up 1 base and J gave up 2 bases; unmatched junction bases: 1. The CDR3 is 14 amino acids. CDR3 region: CASSYWRGAYEQYF. In DNA, the CDR3 is TGTGCCAGCAGTTACTGGCGGGGGGCCTACGAGCAGTACTTC.

This clonotype has a count of ten or more. V and J are TRBV12-3 or TRBV12-4 and TRBJ2-3; TRBD1 or TRBD2 may be the D gene (5 bases each). Between the trimmed V and J ends, which lost 1 base and 5 bases, there was a span of 10 bases. The CDR3 sequence is 14 residues long. The chain's CDR3 is CASSLGGVEDTQYF. In DNA form, the CDR3 reads TGTGCCAGCAGTTTAGGAGGGGTTGAAGATACGCAGTATTTT.

V gene TRBV4-1 combines with J gene TRBJ2-7; TRBD2 is a possible D gene (6 bases). The germline V and J ends were trimmed by 0 bases and 2 bases, with 11 bases remaining between them. In germline, CDR1 is MGHRA, CDR2 YSYEKL. The CDR3 contains 15 residues. The CDR3 bases are TGCGCCAGCAGCCAAGATCTGGCTAGCGCCTACGAGCAGTACTTC. Amino acid sequence: CASSQDLASAYEQYF.